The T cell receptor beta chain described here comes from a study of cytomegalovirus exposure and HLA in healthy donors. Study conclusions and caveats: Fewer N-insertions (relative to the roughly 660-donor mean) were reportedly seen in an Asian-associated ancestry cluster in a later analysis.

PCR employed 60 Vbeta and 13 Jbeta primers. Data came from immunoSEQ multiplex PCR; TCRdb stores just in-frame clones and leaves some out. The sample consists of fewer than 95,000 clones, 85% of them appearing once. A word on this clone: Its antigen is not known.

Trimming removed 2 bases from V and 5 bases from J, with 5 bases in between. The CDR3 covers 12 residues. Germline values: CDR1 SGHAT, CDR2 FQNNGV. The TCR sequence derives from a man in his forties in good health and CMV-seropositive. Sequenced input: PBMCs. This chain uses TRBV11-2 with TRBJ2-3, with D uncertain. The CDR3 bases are TGTGCCAGCAGCTTACCCAAAGATACGCAGTATTTT. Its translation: CASSLPKDTQYF.